Each of the 29 T cell receptor beta chains below was sequenced from the same sample in a study of T cells in Graves' hyperthyroidism and ophthalmopathy. Amplified regions were TCR beta CDR3 sequences from RNA transcripts. When the TCR CDR3 underwent first-round RT-PCR, the HTBI primer set was used. TCRdb reanalysed the multiplex PCR reads using MiXCR and keeps one entry per CDR3 protein. Found here are almost 350,000 distinct CDR3 sequences, around 18% of them singletons; the top ten hold less than 20%. Source material: blood. These receptors came from a middle-aged woman with Graves' ophthalmopathy.

This clonotype has a count of ten or more. The chain recombines TRBV25-1 with TRBJ1-1; TRBD1 agrees at 7 bases. Germline loops: CDR1 MGHDK, CDR2 SYGVNS. V dropped 6 bases and J dropped 1; count of bases not matched to a gene: 2. CDR3 length equals 13 residues. This CDR3 is CASRWTGNTEAFF. Written as DNA, the CDR3 is TGTGCCAGCAGGTGGACAGGGAACACTGAAGCTTTCTTT.

This clonotype was seen repeatedly, ten times or more. The rearrangement uses TRBV20-1 and TRBJ2-7; 7 nucleotides agree with TRBD2. V trimming: 2 bases; J trimming: 0 bases; junction bases outside the gene matches: 10. CDR1 and CDR2 (germline): DFQATT, SNEGSKA (reference sequence). The CDR3 extends over 16 amino acids. The CDR3 protein is CSARKLIGGSSYEQYF. CDR3 DNA sequence: TGCAGTGCTAGAAAGCTCATCGGCGGGAGCTCCTACGAGCAGTACTTC.

The V gene is TRBV24-1, the J gene TRBJ2-5, with 7 positions matching TRBD2. The V gene's germline CDR1 is KGHDR and CDR2 SFDVKD. The V gene end was trimmed by 5 bases and the J gene end by 3 bases; junction bases not matched to a gene: 2. The CDR3 covers 13 residues. CDR3 in amino acids: CATSVAGEETQYF. The CDR3, as DNA: TGTGCCACCAGTGTTGCGGGAGAAGAGACCCAGTACTTC.

This clonotype was observed many times. J is TRBJ1-1 and V is TRBV7-2; D may be TRBD1 (5 bases). The CDR3 is 14 amino acids. In germline, CDR1 is SGHTA, CDR2 FQGNSA. Trimming removed 2 bases at V and 5 bases at J, with 12 bases between. This chain's CDR3 is CASSLSWGWTEAFF. In DNA, the CDR3 is TGTGCCAGCAGCTTAAGCTGGGGCTGGACTGAAGCTTTCTTT.

This clonotype was counted ten times or more. This rearrangement joins TRBV20-1 to TRBJ1-1; D is undetermined. The CDR3 length is 11 residues. Trimming pared 3 bases from V and 8 bases from J, leaving 10 bases between. Germline values: CDR1 DFQATT, CDR2 SNEGSKA (reference sequence). Written as DNA, the CDR3 is TGCAGTGCTAGTGCGGATCCCGAAGCTTTCTTT. It codes for CSASADPEAFF.

This clonotype was counted ten times or more. The gene calls are TRBV11-2 and TRBJ2-7, with 7 positions matching TRBD2. The CDR3 covers 15 residues. The junction had 10 bases not matched to a gene; V was cut back by 5 bases and J by 3 bases. The germline gives CDR1 SGHAT, CDR2 FQNNGV. This CDR3 reads CASSRLALSSYEQYF. Here the CDR3 DNA reads TGTGCCAGCAGCCGACTAGCCCTAAGTAGCTACGAGCAGTACTTC.

This clonotype was counted many times. V is TRBV6-2 or TRBV6-3 and J is TRBJ1-1; perhaps TRBD1 as D (6 bases). Germline lookup yields CDR1 MNHEY and CDR2 SVGEGT. V was pared by 6 bases and J by 8 bases, with 19 bases between. This CDR3 has 14 residues. The CDR3: CASRNNLQGSEAFF. The DNA for the CDR3 is TGTGCCAGCAGAAATAATCTACAGGGATCCGAAGCTTTCTTT.

This clonotype was found many times. CDR3 sequence reads: CSVVSDRANFGAQYF. The CDR3 coding sequence is TGCAGCGTTGTGTCCGACAGGGCAAATTTTGGGGCCCAGTACTTC. This chain connects TRBV29-1 to TRBJ2-5, with 7 bases lining up with TRBD1. Trimming took 4 bases from V and 9 from J; bases not matched to a gene: 17. The CDR3 contains 15 residues. CDR1 and CDR2 (germline): SQVTM, ANQGSEA.

The sample holds many counts of this clonotype. J is TRBJ1-1 and V is TRBV13; D gene uncertain. This CDR3 has 14 amino acids. Germline V CDR1 and CDR2: PRHDT, FYEKMQ (reference sequence). Trimming took 0 bases from V and 1 from J, leaving 6 bases between them. CDR3 nucleotides: TGTGCCAGCAGCTTAGGCTACGGGAACACTGAAGCTTTCTTT. Amino acids: CASSLGYGNTEAFF.

On this clonotype itself: This could be a read error, since a much larger clone is one nucleotide away. This chain joins TRBV28 and TRBJ1-2; TRBD1 might be the D (5 bases). V lost 6 bases and J lost 4, with 12 bases in between. The CDR3 runs 13 residues. Per the germline V gene, CDR1 is MDHEN and CDR2 is SYDVKM. The CDR3 DNA sequence: TGTGCCAGCAGCTACTCGACAGTCTATGGCTACACCTTC. Its protein product is CASSYSTVYGYTF.

This clonotype was detected ten times or more. The chain couples TRBV29-1 to TRBJ2-2; D possibly corresponds to TRBD2 (5 bases). Germline V CDR1 and CDR2: SQVTM, ANQGSEA. The V gene lost 5 bases and the J gene lost 4 bases, with 14 bases spanning the gap. The CDR3 loop spans 14 amino acids. CDR3 DNA: TGCAGCGTTCGCTCACTAGTCGGCACCGGGGAGCTGTTTTTT. This encodes CSVRSLVGTGELFF.

In this sample, this clonotype turned up many times. In nucleotides, the CDR3 is TGTGCCAGTAGGATGAAAGGGACAGGGGGCCGCCTCCCCTATGGCTACACCTTC. This codes for CASRMKGTGGRLPYGYTF. The genes are TRBV19 and TRBJ1-2, with 12 bases lining up with TRBD1. Germline CDR1 reads LNHDA; CDR2 reads SQIVND (reference sequence). The trim removed 6 bases at V and 4 bases at J, leaving 15 bases unmatched. The CDR3 spans 18 residues.

This clonotype was observed at least ten times. This sequence joins TRBV9 and TRBJ1-1, with D possibly being TRBD1 (5 bases). V dropped 0 bases and J dropped 8 bases, with 11 bases sitting between them. Germline CDR1 SGDLS, CDR2 YYNGEE. The CDR3 spans 13 residues. CDR3 DNA: TGTGCCAGCAGCGTAGATCAGGGAAGAGAAGCTTTCTTT. Translating it yields CASSVDQGREAFF.

The table lists this clonotype with many counts. In nucleotides, the CDR3 is TGTGCCAGCAGCCAGACGACAGACGCCGGGGAGCTGTTTTTT. Translated: CASSQTTDAGELFF. This chain connects TRBV7-2 to TRBJ2-2; tentative D call: TRBD1 (5 bases). The germline V and J ends were trimmed by 5 bases and 6 bases, with 13 bases remaining between them. The CDR3 consists of 14 residues. Germline V gives CDR1 SGHTA, CDR2 FQGNSA.

The V gene is TRBV20-1, the J gene TRBJ2-4; D call uncertain. Trimming removed 6 bases at V and 0 bases at J, with 12 bases between. The CDR3 loop spans 14 amino acids. Germline CDR1 DFQATT, CDR2 SNEGSKA (reference sequence). CDR3 region: CSAIDDLAKNIQYF. CDR3 in DNA: TGCAGTGCCATAGACGACCTAGCCAAAAACATTCAGTACTTC.

This clonotype was detected a few times. The rearrangement links TRBV4-1 to TRBJ2-7; D is undetermined. With 3 bases removed from V and 2 bases from J, the gap between germline ends came to 11 bases. The germline CDR1 and CDR2 sequences are MGHRA and YSYEKL. This CDR3 has 14 residues. CDR3 nucleotide sequence: TGCGCCAGCAGCCACCGGGCCATAGCCTACGAGCAGTACTTC. Translation: CASSHRAIAYEQYF.

This clonotype was seen many times. The chain employs TRBV20-1 and TRBJ1-1; no firm D call. CDR3 size: 11 residues. Deletions cut 0 bases from V and 2 bases from J, with 1 base between. Germline values: CDR1 DFQATT, CDR2 SNEGSKA (reference sequence). CDR3 residues: CSARDNTEAFF. The CDR3 DNA reads TGCAGTGCTAGAGATAACACTGAAGCTTTCTTT.

This clonotype was seen repeatedly, ten times or more. The rearrangement joins TRBV2 to TRBJ2-7; D is possibly TRBD1 (6 bases). The CDR3 has 16 amino acids. Trimming left V 0 bases short and J 3 bases short, with 15 bases between. Germline V gene data show CDR1 as SNHLY and CDR2 as FYNNEI. The CDR3 region has the DNA TGTGCCAGCAGTGAAGCGCAAGCCGGGACACGCTACGAGCAGTACTTC. It specifies CASSEAQAGTRYEQYF.

The genes are TRBV27 and TRBJ1-6; no definite D call. CDR1 and CDR2 (germline): MNHEY, SMNVEV (reference sequence). There are 17 residues in the CDR3. The V and J ends lost 2 bases and 0 bases respectively, with 11 bases between them. The CDR3 DNA reads TGTGCCAGCAGTTTACGCCCAAGGAGCTCCTATAATTCACCCCTCCACTTT. This codes for CASSLRPRSSYNSPLHF.

This clonotype was detected many times. The CDR3 DNA follows: TGCGCCAGCATTAAGAGTAACACTGAAGCTTTCTTT. It encodes CASIKSNTEAFF. The gene calls are TRBV4-1 and TRBJ1-1; D unclear. The CDR3 covers 12 residues. The V and J ends lost 7 bases and 2 bases respectively, with 8 bases between them. Germline CDR1 and CDR2: MGHRA and YSYEKL.

This clonotype was counted many times. This chain joins TRBV2 and TRBJ1-1; no definite D call. V was clipped by 2 bases and J by 1 base, with 14 bases between them. There are 16 residues in the CDR3. Germline V gene data show CDR1 as SNHLY and CDR2 as FYNNEI. CDR3 DNA sequence: TGTGCCAGCAGTGAACCAGGAAGTTGGGCGAACACTGAAGCTTTCTTT. Translated, it gives CASSEPGSWANTEAFF.

This clonotype was detected ten times or more. The genes are TRBV4-3 and TRBJ2-7, with D possibly matching TRBD1 (5 bases). Trimming removed 4 bases at V and 3 bases at J, with 13 bases between. Germline CDR1 reads LGHNA; CDR2 reads YSLEER. The CDR3 consists of 14 residues. Written as DNA, the CDR3 is TGCGCCAGCAGCCCGTCCTCTAGGGGCTACGAGCAGTACTTC. Its translation: CASSPSSRGYEQYF.

This clonotype was detected ten times or more. The chain uses TRBV6-5 and TRBJ1-2, with a weak D call TRBD1 (5 bases). The germline gives CDR1 MNHEY, CDR2 SVGAGI. This CDR3 has 13 residues. Trimming removed 6 bases at V and 8 bases at J, with 16 bases between. CDR3 sequence reads: CASSFQGLEGYTF. In DNA, the CDR3 is TGTGCCAGCAGCTTCCAGGGTTTGGAGGGCTACACCTTC.

This clonotype occurred many times. The rearrangement links TRBV20-1 to TRBJ1-3; D ambiguous. In germline, CDR1 is DFQATT, CDR2 SNEGSKA (reference sequence). The germline V and J ends were trimmed by 3 bases and 0 bases, with 9 bases remaining between them. The CDR3 extends over 14 amino acids. The DNA for the CDR3 is TGCAGTGCTAGGAGGGCCAGCTCTGGAAACACCATATATTTT. Translating gives CSARRASSGNTIYF.

This clonotype was recorded at least ten times. V usage is TRBV5-1 and J usage is TRBJ2-7; possibly TRBD2 for D (6 bases). Between the trimmed V and J ends, which lost 3 bases and 6 bases, there was a span of 19 bases. The V gene's germline CDR1 is SGHRS and CDR2 YFSETQ. This CDR3 comprises 15 residues. CDR3 in amino acids: CASSYFYGSGREQYF. The CDR3 nucleotides are TGCGCCAGCAGCTACTTCTATGGGAGCGGGCGCGAGCAGTACTTC.

At least ten counts were recorded for this clonotype. The chain uses TRBV6-2 or TRBV6-3 and TRBJ2-2; TRBD2 matches at 7 bases. Germline V CDR1 and CDR2: MNHEY, SVGEGT. V lost 2 bases and J lost 4; bases outside the gene matches: 13. This CDR3 is 18 amino acids long. Here the CDR3 DNA reads TGTGCCAGCAGTTACCCTACCCTCCGGGCGGGAGTCACCGGGGAGCTGTTTTTT. This encodes CASSYPTLRAGVTGELFF.

This clonotype was recorded at least ten times. V and J are TRBV10-2 and TRBJ2-4, with D possibly called TRBD1 or TRBD2 (6 bases each). The CDR3 is 15 amino acids. Deletions cut 2 bases from V and 9 bases from J, with 17 bases between. CDR1 and CDR2 from the germline V gene are WSHSY and SAAADI. The CDR3 DNA sequence: TGCGCCAGCAGTGAGACCAGACACGGGGGCACCATTCAGTACTTC. Translating gives CASSETRHGGTIQYF.

This clonotype has at least ten counts. This chain joins TRBV15 and TRBJ1-1; 7 bases align to TRBD1. CDR1 LNHNV and CDR2 YYDKDF come from the germline V gene (reference sequence). The CDR3 contains 15 residues. Trimming removed 3 bases from V and 3 bases from J; junction bases left unmatched: 7. The CDR3 coding sequence is TGTGCCACCAGCAGCCTAGACAGGGCGGACACTGAAGCTTTCTTT. Its protein product is CATSSLDRADTEAFF.

This clonotype was counted at least ten times. The gene calls are TRBV5-6 and TRBJ1-2; tentative D call: TRBD1 (6 bases). The CDR3 extends over 15 amino acids. Trimming took 2 bases from V and 4 from J, leaving 15 bases between them. CDR1 SGHDT and CDR2 YYEEEE come from the germline V gene. CDR3 sequence reads: CASSFYRDIGYGYTF. The CDR3 bases are TGTGCCAGCAGCTTCTACAGGGACATTGGCTATGGCTACACCTTC. The whole variable domain, remainder taken from reference TRBV5-6 and TRBJ1-2, is DAGVTQSPTHLIKTRGQQVTLRCSPKSGHDTVSWYQQALGQGPQFIFQYYEEEERQRGNFPDRFSGHQFPNYSSELNVNALLLGDSALYLCASSFYRDIGYGYTFGSGTRLTVV.